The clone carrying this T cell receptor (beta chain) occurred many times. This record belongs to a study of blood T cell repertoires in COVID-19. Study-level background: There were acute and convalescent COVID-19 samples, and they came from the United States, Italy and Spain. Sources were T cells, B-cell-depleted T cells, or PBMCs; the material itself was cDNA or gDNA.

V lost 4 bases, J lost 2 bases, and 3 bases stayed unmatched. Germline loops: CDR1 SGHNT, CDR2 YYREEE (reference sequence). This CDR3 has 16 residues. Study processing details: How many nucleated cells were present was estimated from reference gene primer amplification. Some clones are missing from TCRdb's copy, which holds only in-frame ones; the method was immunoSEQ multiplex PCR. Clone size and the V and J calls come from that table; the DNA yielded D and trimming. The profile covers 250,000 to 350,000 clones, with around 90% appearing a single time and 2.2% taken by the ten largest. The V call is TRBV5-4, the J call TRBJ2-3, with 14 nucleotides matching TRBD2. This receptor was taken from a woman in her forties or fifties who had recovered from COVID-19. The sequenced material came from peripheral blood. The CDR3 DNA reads TGTGCCAGCAGCCGGGGACTAGCGGGAGCCACAGATACGCAGTATTTT. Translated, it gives CASSRGLAGATDTQYF.